Here is one T cell receptor beta chain with its context. The sample comes from a study of OX40 agonist ivuxolimab in advanced cancers. Germline V gene data show CDR1 as MDHEN and CDR2 as SYDVKM. The CDR3 totals 15 residues. Trimming took 6 bases from V and 1 from J, leaving 15 bases between them. Profiled with immunoSEQ multiplex PCR; TCRdb holds only in-frame clones, not every one. The top ten hold 8% to 10% of the sample, which has about 79,000 clones, about 95% seen once. The input for sequencing was CD4+ or CD8+ T cells sorted from blood, taken in a trial of the OX40 agonist ivuxolimab. This rearrangement joins TRBV28 to TRBJ1-2, with a tentative D call TRBD1 (6 bases). This clonotype was sampled from an adult with an advanced solid tumor such as melanoma, head and neck, liver or kidney cancer. The CDR3 sequence: CASSLRTESNYGYTF. CDR3 bases: TGTGCCAGCAGCCTCCGGACAGAGAGTAACTATGGCTACACCTTC.